This T cell receptor beta chain is from a study of CD8 T cells in ankylosing spondylitis. MiXCR, run by TCRdb on the 5' RACE reads, gives a single entry per CDR3 protein. Of roughly 280,000 distinct CDR3 sequences detected, roughly 20% appear once; the ten largest clones hold 7.8%. Trimming pared 1 base from V and 4 bases from J, leaving 10 bases between. CDR1 and CDR2 (germline): LNHNV, YYDKDF (reference sequence). This CDR3 comprises 14 residues. This clonotype was seen a few times. The chain has TRBV15 and TRBJ2-5; D gene ambiguous. Sequencing was done on a sample of blood, either unsorted or a sorted T cell fraction (not recorded which). This receptor was taken from a male donor with ankylosing spondylitis or in good health (not recorded which). The CDR3 DNA reads TGTGCCACCAGCAGAGGGAATGGCGCAGAGACCCAGTACTTC. Amino acid sequence: CATSRGNGAETQYF.